The rows below give T cell receptor beta chains drawn from one sample of a study of blood T cell repertoires in COVID-19. The assay was immunoSEQ multiplex PCR, and TCRdb's table has in-frame clones only and misses some. The sample holds 140,000 to 150,000 clones, about 82% seen once. The sequenced material came from peripheral blood. Source of these receptors: a woman aged 40 to 50 with active or convalescent COVID-19. Both conserved end residues are part of each CDR3. Each record gives: D gene, J gene, V gene, clone size, CDR3 DNA, CDR3 protein. D genes are given only for firm matches. Not all rows give a size; the values are once, few, many and, for expanded clones, a class.

.,TRBJ1-1,TRBV13,.,TGTGCCAGCAGCTTAGTCGTGAACACTGAAGCTTTCTTT,CASSLVVNTEAFF
.,TRBJ1-1,TRBV12-3/TRBV12-4,.,TGTGCCAGCTCCCCTAGACAGGCCTCTGAAGCTTTCTTT,CASSPRQASEAFF
TRBD1,TRBJ1-1,TRBV10-3,.,TGTGCCATCACCTTAGGGGGACAGGAGTCTGAAGCTTTCTTT,CAITLGGQESEAFF
TRBD1,TRBJ1-1,TRBV28,.,TGTGCCAGCAGTTTTGGAGACAGGGGGAGCACTGAAGCTTTCTTT,CASSFGDRGSTEAFF
.,TRBJ2-2,TRBV29-1,.,TGCAGCGTTGAAAAGGACAGTTACACCGGGGAGCTGTTTTTT,CSVEKDSYTGELFF
.,TRBJ1-5,TRBV4-2,.,TGTGCCAGCAGCCCCCGCGGGGGACCGGGTCAGCCCCAGCATTTT,CASSPRGGPGQPQHF
.,TRBJ1-1,TRBV11-2,.,TGTGCCAGCAGCTTAGATCAGCGGGGACGAGCTTTCTTT,CASSLDQRGRAFF
TRBD1,TRBJ2-7,TRBV5-5,.,TGTGCCAGCGGACGCGCACCGGACAGGTATTACGAGCAGTACTTC,CASGRAPDRYYEQYF
TRBD1,TRBJ1-4,TRBV2,.,TGTGCCAGCAGCCCGACAGGGTCTAATGAAAAACTGTTTTTT,CASSPTGSNEKLFF
.,TRBJ1-5,TRBV6-2/TRBV6-3,.,TGTGCCAGCAGCCTAAAGGTACAGGGTAATCAGCCCCAGCATTTT,CASSLKVQGNQPQHF
.,TRBJ1-1,TRBV7-9,.,TGTGCCAGCAGCTTAGCGGGGGCTGCTGAAGCTTTCTTT,CASSLAGAAEAFF
.,TRBJ2-7,TRBV11-2,few,TGTGCCAGCAGCTTCGCCGGGGTTGCAAACGAGCAGTACTTC,CASSFAGVANEQYF
TRBD2,TRBJ2-3,TRBV15,.,TGTGCCACCAGCAGAGGGGGTAGCGGGAGGGCTCGCACAGATACGCAGTATTTT,CATSRGGSGRARTDTQYF
TRBD1,TRBJ1-4,TRBV5-1,.,TGCGCCAGCACACAGGGGGCGGTCGGTAATGAAAAACTGTTTTTT,CASTQGAVGNEKLFF
.,TRBJ1-4,TRBV28,.,TGTGCCAGCAGTCACGGGGATCTCTTGACCAAACTGTTTTTT,CASSHGDLLTKLFF
TRBD2,TRBJ2-1,TRBV25-1,.,TGTGCCAGCAGTGAGCCCGAGCGGGGGGGCCGGAATGAGCAGTTCTTC,CASSEPERGGRNEQFF
TRBD1,TRBJ1-5,TRBV7-2,.,TGTGCCAGCAGCTTAGCTTTCAACAGGGGGGATCAGCCCCAGCATTTT,CASSLAFNRGDQPQHF
.,TRBJ1-3,TRBV9,.,TGTGCCAGCAGCGTCCACTGGTCCTCTGGAAACACCATATATTTT,CASSVHWSSGNTIYF
TRBD1,TRBJ1-5,TRBV6-6,.,TGTGCCAGCAGGGGGACAGGGCCTCAGCCCCAGCATTTT,CASRGTGPQPQHF
.,TRBJ1-2,TRBV27,.,TGTGCCAGCAGTTCCGGCGCGGGACCGTACGGCTACACCTTC,CASSSGAGPYGYTF
.,TRBJ1-5,TRBV28,.,TGTGCCTCAATAGGGCAGGGAACTAGCAATCAGCCCCAGCATTTT,CASIGQGTSNQPQHF
TRBD1,TRBJ2-3,TRBV12-5,.,TGTGCTAGTGCCACGGGACAGGGAGACACAGATACGCAGTATTTT,CASATGQGDTDTQYF
TRBD1,TRBJ1-1,TRBV7-2,.,TGTGCCAGCAGCCCGGACAGGAGAAACACTGAAGCTTTCTTT,CASSPDRRNTEAFF
TRBD1,TRBJ1-2,TRBV7-2,.,TGTGCCAGCAGCTTAGCGTTCCGGACAGGGAGAGGGAATGGCTACACCTTC,CASSLAFRTGRGNGYTF
TRBD2,TRBJ2-7,TRBV7-9,.,TGTGCCAGCAGCTTAGGGGGCGGGAGCTCCTACGAGCAGTACTTC,CASSLGGGSSYEQYF
.,TRBJ1-4,TRBV5-6,.,TGTGCCAGCAGCTTTAGCCTTACAACTAATGAAAAACTGTTTTTT,CASSFSLTTNEKLFF
TRBD1,TRBJ2-5,TRBV18,few,TGTGCCAGCTCACGGTATGCTCCGGCGACAGGGAGTAGAGAGACCCAGTACTTC,CASSRYAPATGSRETQYF
TRBD1,TRBJ2-7,TRBV10-3,few,TGTGCCACCGAGGACAGGTCCACCTACGAGCAGTACTTC,CATEDRSTYEQYF
TRBD1,TRBJ1-2,TRBV7-9,few,TGTGCCAGCAGCTTAGACAGGGGCGTCTATGGCTACACCTTC,CASSLDRGVYGYTF
.,TRBJ2-1,TRBV27,.,TGTGCCAGCAGTCCCTCGACCGGAGTCTACCACAATGAGCAGTTCTTC,CASSPSTGVYHNEQFF
.,TRBJ2-2,TRBV10-1,.,TGCGCCAGCAGTTCACAGGGTTCCGGGGAGCTGTTTTTT,CASSSQGSGELFF
.,TRBJ2-6,TRBV5-6,.,TGTGCCAGCAGCTTGGGACAGGTCTCTGGGGCCAACGTCCTGACTTTC,CASSLGQVSGANVLTF
TRBD1,TRBJ1-3,TRBV2,.,TGTGCCAGCAGTTTGGACAGGGTGGCTGGAAACACCATATATTTT,CASSLDRVAGNTIYF
.,TRBJ1-1,TRBV25-1,once,TGTGCCAGCATCCATTGGGGGGGGACTGAAGCTTTCTTT,CASIHWGGTEAFF
.,TRBJ1-5,TRBV7-2,once,TGTGCCAGCAGCTTAGAAGCAGGGGAGTATCAGCCCCAGCATTTT,CASSLEAGEYQPQHF
TRBD2,TRBJ2-2,TRBV25-1,.,TGTGCCAGCGACGCCAGCGGGAGGGTCGGGAACACCGGGGAGCTGTTTTTT,CASDASGRVGNTGELFF
.,TRBJ1-6,TRBV2,.,TGTGCCAGCAGTGAGGAGGTTCGCAATTCACCCCTCCACTTT,CASSEEVRNSPLHF
TRBD1,TRBJ1-2,TRBV18,once,TGTGCCAGCTCACCCAACGCCCGAGGACAGGGCGGAGGCTACACCTTC,CASSPNARGQGGGYTF
.,TRBJ2-3,TRBV27,.,TGTGCCAGCAGTTTAGGGAGGACAGATACGCAGTATTTT,CASSLGRTDTQYF
.,TRBJ2-5,TRBV5-4,.,TGTGCCAGCAGCCTACGACTAGGAAGTCAAGAGACCCAGTACTTC,CASSLRLGSQETQYF
.,TRBJ1-4,TRBV28,.,TGTGCCAGCAGTCATTCGGTGGGGGGAGAAAAACTGTTTTTT,CASSHSVGGEKLFF
.,TRBJ2-3,TRBV27,.,TGTGCCAGCAGTTTAAGCCTAATGTCAGATACGCAGTATTTT,CASSLSLMSDTQYF
.,TRBJ1-3,TRBV7-2,.,TGTGCCAGCAGCTCACGACAGGCCGTCTCTGGAAACACCATATATTTT,CASSSRQAVSGNTIYF
TRBD2,TRBJ2-1,TRBV5-1,.,TGCGCCAGCAGCCCAGGGACTAGCGATCAAAATGAGCAGTTCTTC,CASSPGTSDQNEQFF
.,TRBJ2-4,TRBV6-5,once,TGTGCCAGCAGCCAAGGGGGGGCAGGGATTCAGTACTTC,CASSQGGAGIQYF
.,TRBJ2-7,TRBV3-1/TRBV3-2,.,TGTGCCAGCAGCCAAGAAGCTTTGCGGGGGCCCTCCTACGAGCAGTACTTC,CASSQEALRGPSYEQYF
TRBD1,TRBJ1-4,TRBV5-1,.,TGCGCCAGCAGCCCCGTCGGACAGGGTGTGGGAGGAAAACTGTTTTTT,CASSPVGQGVGGKLFF
.,TRBJ1-2,TRBV7-2,.,TGTGCCAGCAGCTTAATATCGACTAGTAACTATGGCTACACCTTC,CASSLISTSNYGYTF
.,TRBJ2-5,TRBV2,few,TGTGCCAGCAGTGAAGGCCTAGTGGGGACCCAGTACTTC,CASSEGLVGTQYF
TRBD1,TRBJ2-7,TRBV11-2,.,TGTGCCAGCAGTCACAGGGGTTTCTACGAGCAGTACTTC,CASSHRGFYEQYF
TRBD1,TRBJ1-1,TRBV5-8,.,TGTGCCAGCAGCGCCCGGACAGGTCATGGATCTGAAGCTTTCTTT,CASSARTGHGSEAFF
.,TRBJ1-1,TRBV18,.,TGTGCCAGCTCGCGGGGTCCGATAAACACTGAAGCTTTCTTT,CASSRGPINTEAFF